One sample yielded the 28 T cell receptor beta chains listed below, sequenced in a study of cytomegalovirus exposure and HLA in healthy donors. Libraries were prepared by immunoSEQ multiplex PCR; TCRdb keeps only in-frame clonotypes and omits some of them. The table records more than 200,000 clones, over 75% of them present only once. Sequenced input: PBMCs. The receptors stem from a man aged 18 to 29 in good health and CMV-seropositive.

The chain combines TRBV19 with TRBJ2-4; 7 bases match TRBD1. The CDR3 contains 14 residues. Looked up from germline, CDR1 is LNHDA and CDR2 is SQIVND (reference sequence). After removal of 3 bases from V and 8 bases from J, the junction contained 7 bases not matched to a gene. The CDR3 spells CASSISRGRDIQYF. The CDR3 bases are TGTGCCAGTAGTATTTCTAGGGGGCGGGACATTCAGTACTTC.

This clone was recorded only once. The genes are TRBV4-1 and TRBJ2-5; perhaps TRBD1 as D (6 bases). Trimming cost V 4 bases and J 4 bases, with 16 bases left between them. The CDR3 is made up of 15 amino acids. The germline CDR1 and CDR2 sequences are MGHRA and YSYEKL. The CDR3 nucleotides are TGCGCCAGCAGCCGTAGTGAGGGGGTAGGAGAGACCCAGTACTTC. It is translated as CASSRSEGVGETQYF.

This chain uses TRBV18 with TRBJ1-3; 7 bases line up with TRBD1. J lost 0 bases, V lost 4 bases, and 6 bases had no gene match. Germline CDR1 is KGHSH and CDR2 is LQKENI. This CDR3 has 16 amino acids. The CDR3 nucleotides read TGTGCCAGCTCACGGGACAGCCTTAACTCTGGAAACACCATATATTTT. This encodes CASSRDSLNSGNTIYF.

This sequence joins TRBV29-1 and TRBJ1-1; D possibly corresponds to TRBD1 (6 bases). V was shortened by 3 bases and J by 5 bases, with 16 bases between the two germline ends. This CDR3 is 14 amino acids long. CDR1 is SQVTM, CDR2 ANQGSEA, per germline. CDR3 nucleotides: TGCAGCGTTGATCGGGCAGGGGCTGGGACTGAAGCTTTCTTT. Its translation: CSVDRAGAGTEAFF.

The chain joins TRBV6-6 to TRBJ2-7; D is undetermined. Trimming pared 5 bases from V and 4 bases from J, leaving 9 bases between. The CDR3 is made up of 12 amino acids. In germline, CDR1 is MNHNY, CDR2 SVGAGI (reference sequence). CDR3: CASSIDKYEQYF. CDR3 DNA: TGTGCCAGCAGTATAGATAAATACGAGCAGTACTTC.

The CDR3 protein is CASSQDLEASSYNEQFF. The CDR3 DNA sequence: TGCGCCAGCAGCCAAGATCTGGAGGCAAGCTCCTACAATGAGCAGTTCTTC. This chain connects TRBV4-3 to TRBJ2-1; possible D gene TRBD2, 5 bases. The V end lost 0 bases, the J end lost 0 bases, and 12 bases lay between the germline ends. The CDR3 loop spans 17 amino acids. The germline V gene has CDR1 LGHNA and CDR2 YSLEER.

This CDR3 is CASSDFDSLYEQYF. CDR3 DNA: TGTGCCAGCAGTGATTTTGACAGTTTGTACGAGCAGTACTTC. The rearrangement uses TRBV6-1 and TRBJ2-7; the D gene is possibly TRBD1 (5 bases). The CDR3 contains 14 residues. Germline lookup yields CDR1 MNHNS and CDR2 SASEGT. V lost 3 bases and J 4 bases, leaving 13 bases between the germline ends.

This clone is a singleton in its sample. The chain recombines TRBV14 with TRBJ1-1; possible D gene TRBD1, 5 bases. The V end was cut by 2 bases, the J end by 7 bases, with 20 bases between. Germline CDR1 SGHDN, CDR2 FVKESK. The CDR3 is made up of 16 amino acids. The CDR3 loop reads CASSQLGLGVMSEAFF. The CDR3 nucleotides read TGTGCCAGCAGCCAATTGGGGTTGGGGGTGATGAGTGAAGCTTTCTTT.

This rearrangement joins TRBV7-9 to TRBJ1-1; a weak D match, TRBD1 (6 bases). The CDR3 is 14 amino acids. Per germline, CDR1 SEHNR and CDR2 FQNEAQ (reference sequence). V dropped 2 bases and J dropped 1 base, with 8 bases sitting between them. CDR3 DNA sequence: TGTGCCAGCAGCTTAAGGGGGACGAACACTGAAGCTTTCTTT. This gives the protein CASSLRGTNTEAFF.

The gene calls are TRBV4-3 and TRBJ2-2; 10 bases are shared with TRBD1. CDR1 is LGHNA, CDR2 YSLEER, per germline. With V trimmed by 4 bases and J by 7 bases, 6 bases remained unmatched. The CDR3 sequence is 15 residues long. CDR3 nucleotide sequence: TGCGCCAGCAGCCCTGGACAGGGGGGGATCGGGGAGCTGTTTTTT. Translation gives CASSPGQGGIGELFF.

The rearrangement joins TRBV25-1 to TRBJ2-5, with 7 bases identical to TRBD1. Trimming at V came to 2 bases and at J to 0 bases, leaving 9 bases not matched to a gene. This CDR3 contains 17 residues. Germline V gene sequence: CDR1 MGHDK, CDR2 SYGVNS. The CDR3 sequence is CASSEGPGQTYQETQYF. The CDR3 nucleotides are TGTGCCAGCAGTGAAGGCCCGGGACAGACTTACCAAGAGACCCAGTACTTC.

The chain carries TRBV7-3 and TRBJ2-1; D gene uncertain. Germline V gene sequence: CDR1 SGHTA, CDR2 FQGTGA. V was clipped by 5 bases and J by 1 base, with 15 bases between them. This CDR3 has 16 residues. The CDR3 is CASSLRLDLSYNEQFF. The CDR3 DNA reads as TGTGCCAGCAGCCTCAGACTCGATCTTTCCTACAATGAGCAGTTCTTC. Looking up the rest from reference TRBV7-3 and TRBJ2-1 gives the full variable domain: GAGVSQTPSNKVTEKGKYVELRCDPISGHTALYWYRQSLGQGPEFLIYFQGTGAADDSGLPNDRFFAVRPEGSVSTLKIQRTERGDSAVYLCASSLRLDLSYNEQFFGPGTRLTVL.

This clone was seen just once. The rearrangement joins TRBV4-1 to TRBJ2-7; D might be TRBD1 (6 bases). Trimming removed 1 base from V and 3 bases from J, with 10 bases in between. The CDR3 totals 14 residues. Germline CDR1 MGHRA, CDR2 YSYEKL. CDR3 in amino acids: CASSQGGQHYEQYF. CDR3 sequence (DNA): TGCGCCAGCAGCCAAGGCGGACAGCACTACGAGCAGTACTTC.

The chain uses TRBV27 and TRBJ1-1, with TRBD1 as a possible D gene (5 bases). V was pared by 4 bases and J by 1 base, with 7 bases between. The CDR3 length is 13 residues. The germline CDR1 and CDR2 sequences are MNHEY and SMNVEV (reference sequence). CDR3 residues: CASSWGGNTEAFF. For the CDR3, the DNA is TGTGCCAGCAGTTGGGGGGGGAACACTGAAGCTTTCTTT.

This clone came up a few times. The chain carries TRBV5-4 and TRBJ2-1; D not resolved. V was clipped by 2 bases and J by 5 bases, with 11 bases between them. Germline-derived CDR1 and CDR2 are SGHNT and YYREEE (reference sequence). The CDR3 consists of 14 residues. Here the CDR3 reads CASSFRSTNNEQFF. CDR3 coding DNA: TGTGCCAGCAGCTTCCGGTCCACCAACAATGAGCAGTTCTTC.

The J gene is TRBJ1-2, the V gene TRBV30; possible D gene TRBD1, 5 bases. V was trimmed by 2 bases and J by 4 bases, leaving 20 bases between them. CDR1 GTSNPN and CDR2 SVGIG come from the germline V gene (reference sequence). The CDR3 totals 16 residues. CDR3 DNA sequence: TGTGCCTGGAGTAAAAAGAGGACATACAAATTCTATGGCTACACCTTC. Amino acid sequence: CAWSKKRTYKFYGYTF.

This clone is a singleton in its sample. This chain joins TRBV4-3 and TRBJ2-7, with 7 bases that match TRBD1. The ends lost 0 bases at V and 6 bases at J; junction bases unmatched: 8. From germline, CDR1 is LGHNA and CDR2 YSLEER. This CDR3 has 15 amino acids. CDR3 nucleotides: TGCGCCAGCAGCCAAGATACACAGGGGTTCGGCGAGCAGTACTTC. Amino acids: CASSQDTQGFGEQYF.

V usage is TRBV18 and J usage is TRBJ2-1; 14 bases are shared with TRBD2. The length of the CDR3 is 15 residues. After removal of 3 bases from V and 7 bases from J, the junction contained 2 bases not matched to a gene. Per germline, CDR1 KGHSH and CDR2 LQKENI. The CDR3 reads CASSPGTSGSNEQFF. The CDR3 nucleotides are TGTGCCAGCTCACCCGGGACTAGCGGGAGTAATGAGCAGTTCTTC.

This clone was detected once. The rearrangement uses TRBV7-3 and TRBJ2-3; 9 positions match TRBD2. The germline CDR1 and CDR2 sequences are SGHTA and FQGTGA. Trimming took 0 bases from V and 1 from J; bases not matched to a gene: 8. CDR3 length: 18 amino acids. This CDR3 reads CASSLTGPSGTGTDTQYF. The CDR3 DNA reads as TGTGCCAGCAGCTTAACGGGGCCTAGCGGGACCGGCACAGATACGCAGTATTTT.

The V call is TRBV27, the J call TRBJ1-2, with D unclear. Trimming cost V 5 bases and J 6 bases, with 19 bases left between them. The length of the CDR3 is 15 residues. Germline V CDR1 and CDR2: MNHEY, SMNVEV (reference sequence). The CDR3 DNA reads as TGTGCCAGCAGTCGGACGGCCGATACTTTGGATGGCTACACCTTC. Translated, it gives CASSRTADTLDGYTF.

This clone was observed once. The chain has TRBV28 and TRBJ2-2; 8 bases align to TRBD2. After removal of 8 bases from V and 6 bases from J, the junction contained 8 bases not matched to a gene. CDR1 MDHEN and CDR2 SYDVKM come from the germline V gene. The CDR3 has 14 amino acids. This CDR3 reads CASGPSGLSGELFF. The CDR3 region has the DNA TGTGCCAGCGGCCCTAGCGGGCTGTCCGGGGAGCTGTTTTTT. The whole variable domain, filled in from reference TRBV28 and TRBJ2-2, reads DVKVTQSSRYLVKRTGEKVFLECVQDMDHENMFWYRQDPGLGLRLIYFSYDVKMKEKGDIPEGYSVSREKKERFSLILESASTNQTSMYLCASGPSGLSGELFFGEGSRLTVL.

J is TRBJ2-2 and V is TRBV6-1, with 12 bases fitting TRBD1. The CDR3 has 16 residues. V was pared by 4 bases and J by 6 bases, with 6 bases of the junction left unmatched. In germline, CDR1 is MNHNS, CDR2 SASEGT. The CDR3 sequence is CASSAPGTGGAGELFF. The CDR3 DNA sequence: TGTGCCAGCAGTGCTCCGGGGACAGGGGGCGCCGGGGAGCTGTTTTTT.

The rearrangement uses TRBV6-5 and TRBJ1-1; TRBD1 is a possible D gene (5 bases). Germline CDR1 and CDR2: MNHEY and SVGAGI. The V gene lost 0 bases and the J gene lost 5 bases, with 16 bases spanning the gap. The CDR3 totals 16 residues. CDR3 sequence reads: CASSYSGAGLRTEAFF. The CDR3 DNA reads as TGTGCCAGCAGTTACTCCGGGGCAGGGCTTAGAACTGAAGCTTTCTTT.

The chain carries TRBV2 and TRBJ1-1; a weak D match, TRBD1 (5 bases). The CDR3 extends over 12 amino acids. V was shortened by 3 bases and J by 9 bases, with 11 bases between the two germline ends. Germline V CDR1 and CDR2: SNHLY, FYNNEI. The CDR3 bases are TGTGCCAGCAGTGATGACAGAATTAAAGCTTTCTTT. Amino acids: CASSDDRIKAFF.

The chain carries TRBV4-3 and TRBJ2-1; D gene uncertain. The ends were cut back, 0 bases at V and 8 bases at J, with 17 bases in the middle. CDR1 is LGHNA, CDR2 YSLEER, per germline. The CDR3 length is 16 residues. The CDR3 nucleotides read TGCGCCAGCAGCCAAGATAGGAGCTATTCTTTTTATGAGCAGTTCTTC. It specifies CASSQDRSYSFYEQFF.

This CDR3 reads CASSLRSSRAGGYTF. The DNA of the CDR3 is TGTGCCAGCAGTTTAAGGTCCAGCCGCGCGGGTGGCTACACCTTC. The gene calls are TRBV28 and TRBJ1-2; no reliable D call. V was trimmed by 2 bases and J by 7 bases, leaving 17 bases between them. This CDR3 is built from 15 residues. Germline CDR1 MDHEN, CDR2 SYDVKM.

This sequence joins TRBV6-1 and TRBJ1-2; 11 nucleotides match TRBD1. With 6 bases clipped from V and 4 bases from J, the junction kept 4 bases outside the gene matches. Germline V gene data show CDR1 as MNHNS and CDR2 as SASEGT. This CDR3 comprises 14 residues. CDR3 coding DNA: TGTGCCAGCAGCTCGGACAGGGGGCCCTATGGCTACACCTTC. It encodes CASSSDRGPYGYTF.

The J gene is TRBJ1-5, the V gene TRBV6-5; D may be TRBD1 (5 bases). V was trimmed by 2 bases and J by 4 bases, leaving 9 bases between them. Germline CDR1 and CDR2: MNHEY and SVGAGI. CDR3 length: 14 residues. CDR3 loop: CASSYPGTNQPQHF. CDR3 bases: TGTGCCAGCAGTTACCCAGGGACTAATCAGCCCCAGCATTTT.